This entry concerns a single TCR beta chain. This record belongs to a study of Graves' ophthalmopathy and Graves' hyperthyroidism. Among the exclusions were patients with other autoimmune diseases, uncontrolled infections, pregnancy or lactation. The authors amplified TCR beta CDR3 regions, and they did so from RNA transcripts for repertoire sequencing. First-round RT-PCR employed HTBI primers, with a second-round multiplex PCR after it. TCRdb itself ran the multiplex PCR reads through MiXCR, one entry per CDR3 protein. The sample yields around 1,200,000 distinct CDR3 sequences, about two fifths seen once. Per germline, CDR1 MGHDK and CDR2 SYGVNS. J gave up 7 bases and V 7 bases, and 11 bases lay outside the gene matches. The CDR3 contains 14 residues.

The sample taken for sequencing was peripheral blood or thyroid tissue (not recorded which). This TCR was recovered from an adult man with Graves' hyperthyroidism. The rearrangement links TRBV25-1 to TRBJ2-5, with 8 positions matching TRBD2. Here the CDR3 DNA reads TGTGCCAGCAATCTAGCGGGCGTGGGTGGGACCCAGTACTTC. Protein product: CASNLAGVGGTQYF.